The 7 T cell receptor beta chains given below trace back to one sample, sequenced in a study of cytomegalovirus exposure and HLA in healthy donors. The repertoire was sequenced with immunoSEQ multiplex PCR; TCRdb's copy has only in-frame clones and lacks some. The table has over 70,000 clones, 85% to 95% seen once; the top ten hold 0.6% to 0.8%. The sequencing sample was made of PBMCs. Receptors originate from a woman aged 18-29 years in good health and CMV-seronegative.

V usage is TRBV12-2 and J usage is TRBJ2-1; the table calls TRBD2, which could not be checked here. TRBV12-2 is given as a pseudogene. The CDR3 has 19 residues. The chain's CDR3 is CASRLLYGEASSSYNEQFF. The CDR3 DNA is TGTGCAAGTCGCTTATTGTATGGGGAGGCTTCCAGCTCCTACAATGAGCAGTTCTTC.

This CDR3 is CASRLGGGTDTQYF. CDR3 nucleotides: TGTGCCTCCCGGCTAGGGGGGGGCACAGATACGCAGTATTTT. This chain joins TRBV30 and TRBJ2-3; D is possibly TRBD2 (7 bases). The length of the CDR3 is 14 residues. In germline, CDR1 is GTSNPN, CDR2 SVGIG (reference sequence). V lost 7 bases and J lost 1, with 15 bases in between.

The rearrangement joins TRBV5-4 to TRBJ2-7; TRBD2 agrees at 8 bases. The trim removed 0 bases at V and 4 bases at J, leaving 18 bases unmatched. Germline lookup yields CDR1 SGHNT and CDR2 YYREEE (reference sequence). The CDR3 length is 19 residues. The CDR3 DNA is TGTGCCAGCAGCTTGGCCGCAATAGGACGCGGGGGGTATAGATACGAGCAGTACTTC. Translation gives CASSLAAIGRGGYRYEQYF. The variable domain in full, with the rest retrieved from reference TRBV5-4 and TRBJ2-7, is ETGVTQSPTHLIKTRGQQVTLRCSSQSGHNTVSWYQQALGQGPQFIFQYYREEENGRGNFPPRFSGLQFPNYSSELNVNALELDDSALYLCASSLAAIGRGGYRYEQYFGPGTRLTVT.

V is TRBV14 and J is TRBJ1-2, with D possibly TRBD1 on 6 matching bases. Germline V lookup: CDR1 SGHDN, CDR2 FVKESK. There are 14 residues in the CDR3. The ends were cut back, 2 bases at V and 8 bases at J, with 15 bases in the middle. The CDR3 DNA follows: TGTGCCAGCAGCCAATCGCGGGGGGCCTGGGGCTACACCTTC. Residues: CASSQSRGAWGYTF.

Turning to this clone: At one of its ends the junction is not consistent with the germline gene, which may arise from a read error. V and J are TRBV18 and TRBJ2-3; 7 bases are shared with TRBD1. The CDR3 runs to 16 residues. CDR1 and CDR2 (germline): KGHSH, LQKENI. The CDR3 spells CASSSGQQHRTNTQYF. DNA for the CDR3: TGTGCCAGCTCATCGGGACAGCAACACCGCACAAATACGCAGTATTTT.

The table lists this clone with a count of one. The chain has TRBV5-1 and TRBJ2-3; TRBD1 matches at 7 bases. The CDR3 is 15 residues long. Germline CDR1 is SGHRS and CDR2 is YFSETQ. V was clipped by 3 bases and J by 3 bases; unmatched bases: 7. The CDR3 region has the DNA TGCGCCAGCAGCTGGACGACAGGGCGGACAGATACGCAGTATTTT. The encoded protein is CASSWTTGRTDTQYF.

Worth noting for this clone: The identical CDR3 is also encoded by other nucleotide sequences in the sample. This chain joins TRBV6-6 and TRBJ1-1; D is unresolved. The length of the CDR3 is 12 residues. CDR1 MNHNY and CDR2 SVGAGI come from the germline V gene (reference sequence). V lost 4 bases, J lost 1 base, and 4 bases lay in between. The CDR3 here is CASSSGNTEAFF. The CDR3, as DNA: TGTGCCAGCAGTTCAGGGAACACTGAAGCTTTCTTT.